These 9 T cell receptor beta chains originate from one sample sequenced in a study of neurological immune-mediated disorders. MiXCR, applied by TCRdb to the 5' RACE reads, yields one record per CDR3 protein. Of 81,000 or so distinct CDR3 sequences detected, roughly 4.7% appear once; the ten largest clones hold about 2%. The sample comprised PBMCs. The receptors were gathered from a woman aged 30 to 39 with multiple sclerosis.

This clonotype has a count of ten or more. The chain is built from TRBV12-3 or TRBV12-4 and TRBJ2-6; 7 nucleotides match TRBD1. The V segment lost 5 bases and the J segment 1 base; nucleotides outside the gene matches: 5. This CDR3 contains 16 residues. CDR3: CASSPETGSGANVLTF. CDR3 sequence (DNA): TGTGCCAGCAGTCCCGAGACAGGGTCTGGGGCCAACGTCCTGACTTTC.

There are many counts of this clonotype. The rearrangement links TRBV10-2 to TRBJ2-7; TRBD2 aligns across 11 bases. The CDR3 length is 16 residues. Germline V CDR1 and CDR2: WSHSY, SAAADI. Germline trimming cut 9 bases from V and 0 bases from J; bases unmatched to any gene: 10. For the CDR3, the DNA is TGCGCCAGTCCCCTTACTAGCGGGAGTCTCTCCTACGAGCAGTACTTC. It yields the protein CASPLTSGSLSYEQYF.

This clonotype has ten or more counts. This rearrangement joins TRBV18 to TRBJ2-2; 10 nucleotides match TRBD2. The CDR3 extends over 18 amino acids. The germline gives CDR1 KGHSH, CDR2 LQKENI. J lost 0 bases, V lost 2 bases, and 6 bases had no gene match. CDR3 sequence (DNA): TGTGCCAGCTCACCATTCGGACTAGCGGAGTCGAACACCGGGGAGCTGTTTTTT. It codes for CASSPFGLAESNTGELFF.

There are many counts of this clonotype. In nucleotides, the CDR3 is TGCAGTGCTAGAGATGGTGGGAGAGGCACAGATACGCAGTATTTT. Its translation is CSARDGGRGTDTQYF. The V and J genes are TRBV20-1 and TRBJ2-3; a weak D match, TRBD2 (5 bases). Trimming pared 0 bases from V and 1 base from J, leaving 11 bases between. Germline assignment: CDR1 DFQATT and CDR2 SNEGSKA (reference sequence). The CDR3 is made up of 15 amino acids.

This clonotype was found many times. The V gene is TRBV12-3 or TRBV12-4, the J gene TRBJ1-1; D is uncertain. This CDR3 is 12 amino acids long. V lost 7 bases and J 0 bases, leaving 6 bases between the germline ends. In DNA, the CDR3 is TGTGCCAGCAACGGGATGAACACTGAAGCTTTCTTT. Translated: CASNGMNTEAFF.

This clonotype was counted ten times or more. The gene calls are TRBV20-1 and TRBJ2-1; the match to TRBD2 covers 8 bases. Germline lookup yields CDR1 DFQATT and CDR2 SNEGSKA (reference sequence). This CDR3 comprises 15 residues. V dropped 3 bases and J dropped 3; count of bases not matched to a gene: 7. The CDR3 nucleotides are TGCAGTGCTAGTCCTTTTAGCGGGGACTACAATGAGCAGTTCTTC. Its translation: CSASPFSGDYNEQFF.

This rearrangement joins TRBV7-8 to TRBJ2-3, with 9 bases matching TRBD2. The CDR3 covers 14 residues. In germline, CDR1 is SGHVS, CDR2 FQNEAQ. J was trimmed by 3 bases and V by 5 bases; bases with no gene match: 3. The CDR3 here is CASSETSGTDTQYF. CDR3 nucleotides: TGTGCCAGCAGCGAAACTAGCGGGACAGATACGCAGTATTTT. The full variable domain, completed using reference TRBV7-8 and TRBJ2-3, is GAGVSQSPRYKVAKRGQDVALRCDPISGHVSLFWYQQALGQGPEFLTYFQNEAQLDKSGLPSDRFFAERPEGSVSTLKIQRTQQEDSAVYLCASSETSGTDTQYFGPGTRLTVL.

The CDR3 coding sequence is TGTGCCAGCAGCCAAGGTGTTAGCCAGGGGGCAGATACGCAGTATTTT. Amino acid sequence: CASSQGVSQGADTQYF. The chain joins TRBV3-1 to TRBJ2-3; TRBD1 matches at 7 bases. The V and J ends lost 1 base and 4 bases, in that order; junction bases with no gene match: 8. Looked up from germline, CDR1 is LGHDT and CDR2 is YNNKEL (reference sequence). The CDR3 is made up of 16 amino acids.

In this sample, this clonotype turned up many times. The chain uses TRBV28 and TRBJ2-7; D possibly uses TRBD1 or TRBD2 (5 bases each). Germline V gene lookup returns CDR1 MDHEN and CDR2 SYDVKM. The CDR3 spans 14 residues. V lost 3 bases and J 6 bases, leaving 15 bases between the germline ends. The CDR3: CASSFRRGTSEQYV. In nucleotides, the CDR3 is TGTGCCAGCAGTTTTAGGCGAGGGACGAGCGAGCAGTACGTC.